This entry lists 30 T cell receptor beta chains sequenced from one sample in a study of regulatory T cells in long-lasting Graves disease. Time point denoted: newly diagnosed GD, antithyroid drugs for less than 3 months. Making the TCR library involved RNA that had been extracted from PBMCs. Researchers made TCR beta libraries by using iRepertoire HTBI primers and running Arm-PCR on CDR3 regions. TCRdb itself ran the multiplex PCR reads through MiXCR, one entry per CDR3 protein. The sample lists some 500,000 distinct CDR3 sequences, about 13% occurring once. Separately, the same data were catalogued under a study of T cells in Graves' hyperthyroidism and ophthalmopathy.

The specimen comprised peripheral blood mononuclear cells (PBMCs), sampled at new diagnosis, from a patient treated with antithyroid drugs. The receptors stem from a man aged 25 to 40 with Graves disease.

This clonotype has ten or more counts. V is TRBV6-5 and J is TRBJ2-1, with D perhaps matching TRBD1 (5 bases). Germline lookup yields CDR1 MNHEY and CDR2 SVGAGI. The CDR3 has 15 residues. The V and J ends lost 4 bases and 8 bases respectively, with 18 bases between them. Here the CDR3 DNA reads TGTGCCAGCAGTTTCTCAGAACCCAGGGTTTATGAGCAGTTCTTC. Protein sequence: CASSFSEPRVYEQFF.

This clonotype was recorded at least ten times. The genes are TRBV11-3 and TRBJ2-2; D might be TRBD1 (5 bases). Trimming stripped 9 bases from V and 6 bases from J, with 17 bases between. Germline V gene data show CDR1 as SGHNT and CDR2 as YENEEA. The CDR3 extends over 14 amino acids. CDR3 residues: CASKDTLKAGELFF. The CDR3 DNA reads TGTGCCAGTAAGGACACCCTTAAGGCCGGGGAGCTGTTTTTT.

This clonotype was seen a handful of times. The chain links TRBV12-3 or TRBV12-4 to TRBJ2-5, with D perhaps assigned TRBD1 or TRBD2 (5 bases each). V shed 0 bases and J shed 2 bases, with 16 bases lying between them. The CDR3 has 17 amino acids. CDR3 DNA: TGTGCCAGCAGTTTAGCCCTCGACAGTGGGAGACAAGAGACCCAGTACTTC. It yields the protein CASSLALDSGRQETQYF.

This clonotype has at least ten counts. The chain has TRBV5-1 and TRBJ2-1, with D possibly matching TRBD1 (5 bases). Germline values: CDR1 SGHRS, CDR2 YFSETQ. This CDR3 region has 14 residues. Trimming left V 4 bases short and J 4 bases short, with 12 bases between. The CDR3 DNA follows: TGCGCCAGCAGCCCCCCCCCAGGGTACAATGAGCAGTTCTTC. It specifies CASSPPPGYNEQFF.

The chain combines TRBV20-1 with TRBJ2-4; 7 bases are shared with TRBD2. The CDR3 is made up of 15 amino acids. Germline loops: CDR1 DFQATT, CDR2 SNEGSKA (reference sequence). The V gene end was trimmed by 0 bases and the J gene end by 0 bases; junction bases not matched to a gene: 2. CDR3 bases: TGCAGTGCTAGAGAGGCTAGCGGAGCCAAAAACATTCAGTACTTC. It translates to CSAREASGAKNIQYF.

With respect to this clonotype: No conserved phenylalanine or tryptophan is present at the end of the CDR3, so a read error is the likely explanation. The chain recombines TRBV15 with TRBJ2-1, with a tentative D call TRBD2 (7 bases). The ends were cut back, 0 bases at V and 0 bases at J, with 12 bases in the middle. From germline, CDR1 is LNHNV and CDR2 YYDKDF (reference sequence). This CDR3 contains 17 residues. CDR3 sequence reads: CATSREGGGFSYNEQFL. Here the CDR3 DNA reads TGTGCCACCAGCAGAGAGGGAGGGGGGTTCTCCTACAATGAGCAGTTCCTC.

This chain uses TRBV25-1 with TRBJ2-7; D might be TRBD1 (6 bases). This CDR3 has 16 amino acids. The germline V and J ends were trimmed by 6 bases and 3 bases, with 21 bases remaining between them. Germline-derived CDR1 and CDR2 are MGHDK and SYGVNS. The chain's CDR3 is CASSQSHSGHRYEQYF. The CDR3, as DNA: TGTGCCAGCAGCCAAAGCCATTCGGGACACCGCTACGAGCAGTACTTC.

V gene TRBV4-1 combines with J gene TRBJ2-7, with D perhaps matching TRBD2 (5 bases). Per the germline V gene, CDR1 is MGHRA and CDR2 is YSYEKL. This CDR3 has 15 residues. Between the trimmed V and J ends, which lost 1 base and 2 bases, there was a span of 12 bases. CDR3 residues: CASSQVRDGAYEQYF. The CDR3 coding sequence is TGCGCCAGCAGCCAAGTACGCGACGGGGCCTACGAGCAGTACTTC.

This clonotype has a handful of counts. This chain connects TRBV3-1 to TRBJ2-7, with D tentatively TRBD1 or TRBD2 (6 bases each). CDR3 size: 15 residues. The V end lost 1 base, the J end lost 5 bases, and 15 bases lay between the germline ends. Germline lookup yields CDR1 LGHDT and CDR2 YNNKEL (reference sequence). In DNA, the CDR3 is TGTGCCAGCAGCCAAGGTCTAGTAGGGGGGAACGAGCAGTACTTC. Translating it yields CASSQGLVGGNEQYF.

At least ten counts were recorded for this clonotype. The chain employs TRBV12-3 or TRBV12-4 and TRBJ1-2; D might be TRBD1 (5 bases). The CDR3 consists of 13 residues. Trimming removed 2 bases from V and 4 bases from J, with 8 bases in between. The CDR3 spells CASSLQGGYGYTF. The CDR3 nucleotides are TGTGCCAGCAGTTTACAGGGAGGCTATGGCTACACCTTC.

This clonotype has a count of ten or more. The chain is built from TRBV5-1 and TRBJ2-2; tentatively, D is TRBD2 (6 bases). Germline CDR1 and CDR2: SGHRS and YFSETQ. CDR3 length: 17 amino acids. V was cut by 0 bases and J by 1 base, with 13 bases left in between. The CDR3 DNA reads as TGCGCCAGCAGCTTGGGGAGGGGCGCTAGGAACACCGGGGAGCTGTTTTTT. Amino acids: CASSLGRGARNTGELFF.

This chain joins TRBV24-1 and TRBJ1-1; D gene unclear. Germline loops: CDR1 KGHDR, CDR2 SFDVKD. This CDR3 comprises 13 residues. Trimming took 1 base from V and 5 from J, leaving 7 bases between them. The CDR3 sequence: CATSDLRTTEAFF. As DNA, the CDR3 is TGTGCCACCAGTGATTTAAGGACGACTGAAGCTTTCTTT.

The J gene is TRBJ2-2, the V gene TRBV19; no firm D call. Trimming pared 3 bases from V and 7 bases from J, leaving 3 bases between. The CDR3 has 11 residues. Germline V gene lookup returns CDR1 LNHDA and CDR2 SQIVND (reference sequence). In DNA form, the CDR3 reads TGTGCCAGTAGTATGGGCGGGGAGCTGTTTTTT. It is translated as CASSMGGELFF.

The chain carries TRBV20-1 and TRBJ2-1; 13 bases agree with TRBD2. With V trimmed by 8 bases and J by 6 bases, 7 bases remained unmatched. Germline V gene sequence: CDR1 DFQATT, CDR2 SNEGSKA (reference sequence). CDR3 size: 14 residues. CDR3 DNA sequence: TGCAGTCAGCCGGGACTAGCGGGACTCAATGAGCAGTTCTTC. This translates into CSQPGLAGLNEQFF.

The table lists this clonotype with many counts. The J gene is TRBJ1-4, the V gene TRBV6-1; D is unclear. V was clipped by 5 bases and J by 5 bases, with 15 bases between them. CDR1 MNHNS and CDR2 SASEGT come from the germline V gene. There are 15 residues in the CDR3. In nucleotides, the CDR3 is TGTGCCAGCAGTCCCCCGGGCGGCCCGAATGAAAAACTGTTTTTT. It encodes CASSPPGGPNEKLFF.

The chain is built from TRBV19 and TRBJ2-2, with D possibly being TRBD2 (6 bases). V lost 6 bases, J lost 6 bases, and 20 bases lay in between. CDR1 is LNHDA and CDR2 is SQIVND in the germline V gene (reference sequence). There are 16 residues in the CDR3. For the CDR3, the DNA is TGTGCCAGTAGCCCTCGGGGGTGGCGCTCCCCCGGGGAGCTGTTTTTT. Residues: CASSPRGWRSPGELFF.

This clonotype was counted at least ten times. The V call is TRBV12-3 or TRBV12-4, the J call TRBJ1-4; TRBD1 matches at 9 bases. The length of the CDR3 is 16 residues. V lost 6 bases, J lost 7 bases, and 12 bases stayed unmatched. In DNA, the CDR3 is TGTGCCAGCAGGTCCGGGACAGGGAGAGTCGGTGAAAAACTGTTTTTT. It specifies CASRSGTGRVGEKLFF.

This clonotype was counted a single time. A far larger clone is one nucleotide away, so this likely arose from a read error. V gene TRBV2 combines with J gene TRBJ2-5; weak D call: TRBD2 (7 bases). V was clipped by 6 bases and J by 1 base, with 21 bases between them. The germline gives CDR1 SNHLY, CDR2 FYNNEI. The CDR3 extends over 17 amino acids. Here the CDR3 reads CASSLRGGRRFQETQYF. The CDR3 DNA is TGTGCCAGCAGCTTAAGGGGGGGCAGACGGTTCCAAGAGACCCAGTACTTC.

This clonotype was counted between two and nine times. The rearrangement uses TRBV20-1 and TRBJ2-7; 7 bases fit TRBD1. CDR3 length: 16 residues. J gave up 6 bases and V 5 bases, and 19 bases lay outside the gene matches. The germline CDR1 and CDR2 sequences are DFQATT and SNEGSKA (reference sequence). This CDR3 reads CSARFVGGLRLGEQYF. The CDR3 DNA follows: TGCAGTGCTCGATTTGTAGGGGGCCTTCGGCTCGGCGAGCAGTACTTC.

This clonotype has at least ten counts. The chain links TRBV6-5 to TRBJ1-1; no definite D call. The CDR3 consists of 13 residues. V lost 2 bases to trimming and J lost 1 base, with 5 bases between them. Germline V gives CDR1 MNHEY, CDR2 SVGAGI. The CDR3 DNA reads as TGTGCCAGCAGTTACGTCGCGAACACTGAAGCTTTCTTT. It translates to CASSYVANTEAFF.

This clonotype was counted ten times or more. This chain uses TRBV6-1 with TRBJ1-4; TRBD1 matches at 7 bases. This CDR3 contains 16 residues. Unmatched junction bases numbered 6, after V lost 4 bases and J lost 1 base. The germline V gene has CDR1 MNHNS and CDR2 SASEGT. CDR3 loop: CASSGTGARTNEKLFF. The CDR3, as DNA: TGTGCCAGCAGTGGAACAGGGGCCCGAACTAATGAAAAACTGTTTTTT.

This clonotype has more than one count but fewer than ten. The rearrangement links TRBV29-1 to TRBJ2-1; TRBD1 matches at 9 bases. This CDR3 is built from 15 residues. The J segment lost 3 bases and the V segment lost 5 bases, leaving 8 bases of the junction unmatched. Germline V lookup: CDR1 SQVTM, CDR2 ANQGSEA. The CDR3 DNA reads as TGCAGCGTTTCACCGGGACAGGGCTTCTACAATGAGCAGTTCTTC. This translates into CSVSPGQGFYNEQFF.

This clonotype appeared a few times. This chain uses TRBV20-1 with TRBJ2-5; 16 bases are shared with TRBD2. Per germline, CDR1 DFQATT and CDR2 SNEGSKA (reference sequence). V lost 5 bases, J lost 4 bases, and 10 bases stayed unmatched. This CDR3 is built from 17 residues. CDR3 bases: TGCAGTGCTGGAGCCGGGACTAGCGGGAGGGATGGAGAGACCCAGTACTTC. Amino acid sequence: CSAGAGTSGRDGETQYF.

This clonotype was counted at least ten times. The chain is built from TRBV20-1 and TRBJ2-5; either TRBD1 or TRBD2 may supply D (6 bases each). The CDR3 contains 17 residues. V was clipped by 3 bases and J by 1 base, with 21 bases between them. Germline V gene data show CDR1 as DFQATT and CDR2 as SNEGSKA (reference sequence). In DNA, the CDR3 is TGCAGTGCTAGGGGGCCCGGGGGCGCAGGGCCCCAAGAGACCCAGTACTTC. Translation: CSARGPGGAGPQETQYF.

This clonotype was picked up many times. This rearrangement joins TRBV24-1 to TRBJ2-5, with a possible D match to TRBD2 (5 bases). V lost 3 bases and J lost 2, with 12 bases in between. CDR1 KGHDR and CDR2 SFDVKD come from the germline V gene. The CDR3 extends over 15 amino acids. The CDR3 coding sequence is TGTGCCACCAGTGATGCCCTAGGAGGTCAAGAGACCCAGTACTTC. Residues: CATSDALGGQETQYF.

There are many counts of this clonotype. The rearrangement links TRBV28 to TRBJ1-1, with D unclear. V lost 7 bases, J lost 1 base, and 13 bases lay in between. CDR3 size: 14 residues. Germline CDR1 MDHEN, CDR2 SYDVKM. The CDR3 loop reads CASTHTTRNTEAFF. The CDR3 nucleotides are TGTGCCAGCACCCACACAACCAGGAACACTGAAGCTTTCTTT.

This clonotype was seen repeatedly, ten times or more. The CDR3 loop is CASSLAGGSGDYGYTF. In DNA, the CDR3 is TGCGCCAGCAGCTTGGCCGGAGGGTCGGGGGACTATGGCTACACCTTC. The chain employs TRBV5-1 and TRBJ1-2, with D possibly TRBD1 on 5 matching bases. The CDR3 extends over 16 amino acids. Germline-derived CDR1 and CDR2 are SGHRS and YFSETQ. V dropped 0 bases and J dropped 3 bases, with 15 bases sitting between them.

The chain uses TRBV7-6 and TRBJ1-4; D gene uncertain. The CDR3 is 13 amino acids. V lost 8 bases, J lost 8 bases, and 15 bases lay in between. Germline CDR1 SGHVS, CDR2 FNYEAQ. CDR3 protein: CASGRSGNEKLFF. The CDR3 nucleotides are TGTGCCAGCGGCAGGTCGGGGAACGAAAAACTGTTTTTT.

This clonotype was picked up many times. V gene TRBV10-3 combines with J gene TRBJ2-7, with D possibly matching TRBD2 (5 bases). Trimming removed 3 bases from V and 4 bases from J, with 13 bases in between. CDR1 and CDR2 (germline): ENHRY, SYGVKD. The CDR3 is made up of 14 amino acids. The chain's CDR3 is CAISDSGAEYEQYF. The CDR3 DNA sequence: TGTGCCATCAGTGACAGCGGAGCCGAATACGAGCAGTACTTC.

This clonotype appeared a few times. The chain employs TRBV5-5 and TRBJ2-7, with 9 bases lining up with TRBD2. The CDR3 runs to 14 residues. CDR1 and CDR2 from the germline V gene are SGHKS and YYEKEE (reference sequence). Unmatched junction bases numbered 6, after V lost 4 bases and J lost 4 bases. CDR3 bases: TGTGCCAGCAGCCCCGCTAGCGGGATATACGAGCAGTACTTC. It translates to CASSPASGIYEQYF. Full variable domain (remainder filled in from reference TRBV5-5 and TRBJ2-7): DAGVTQSPTHLIKTRGQQVTLRCSPISGHKSVSWYQQVLGQGPQFIFQYYEKEERGRGNFPDRFSARQFPNYSSELNVNALLLGDSALYLCASSPASGIYEQYFGPGTRLTVT.